These 30 T cell receptor beta chains share one sample of origin, sequenced in a study of vaccination and CD4 T cells after COVID-19. These receptors are not linked to any known antigen. An Oncomine TCR Beta short-read assay was used to sequence the DNA from cultured CD4+ T cells. TCRdb processed the PCR reads anew with MiXCR; each CDR3 protein has one entry. This sample carries 15,000 or so distinct CDR3 sequences, about 70% of them seen once, and the ten largest clones take 15% to 20%. Treatment specified: roughly 11-day PBMC culture with coronavirus spike peptide pools or control peptides (ViraFEST assay). Sample: CD4+ T cells from blood, cultured in vitro. The receptors originated from a human donor who had recovered from COVID-19.

In regard to this clonotype: Its ends do not fully match the called genes, so a read error is possible. V usage is TRBV28 and J usage is TRBJ1-2; unclear D gene. This CDR3 is 12 amino acids long. Germline V lookup: CDR1 MDHEN, CDR2 SYDVKM. This CDR3 reads CASTLQSYGYTF. As DNA, the CDR3 is TGTGCCAGCACTTTACAGAGCTATGGCTACACCTTC.

The chain carries TRBV28 and TRBJ1-6; the D gene is possibly TRBD1 (5 bases). The CDR3 covers 14 residues. Germline V gene lookup returns CDR1 MDHEN and CDR2 SYDVKM. With 3 bases removed from V and 10 bases from J, the gap between germline ends came to 13 bases. The CDR3 nucleotides are TGTGCCAGCAGTTTGGGCAGGGTTAGGTCACCCCTCCACTTT. Translated, it gives CASSLGRVRSPLHF.

The sample holds one count of this clonotype. The chain uses TRBV15 and TRBJ1-2; D remains ambiguous. The germline V gene encodes CDR1 LNHNV and CDR2 YYDKDF (reference sequence). The V gene lost 1 base and the J gene lost 0 bases, with 12 bases spanning the gap. This CDR3 has 16 residues. Written as DNA, the CDR3 is TGTGCCACCAGCAGAGGGAGGAAGGCCCCTAACTATGGCTACACCTTC. Translated, it gives CATSRGRKAPNYGYTF.

The V and J genes are TRBV20-1 and TRBJ1-3; D gene unclear. The germline V gene has CDR1 DFQATT and CDR2 SNEGSKA (reference sequence). Deletions cut 3 bases from V and 0 bases from J, with 9 bases between. This CDR3 spans 14 amino acids. The CDR3 protein is CSARDQNSGNTIYF. CDR3 sequence (DNA): TGCAGTGCTAGGGATCAAAACTCTGGAAACACCATATATTTT.

The V gene is TRBV3-1, the J gene TRBJ2-7; 8 positions match TRBD1. CDR1 and CDR2 (germline): LGHDT, YNNKEL (reference sequence). This CDR3 region has 15 residues. The ends lost 6 bases at V and 2 bases at J; junction bases unmatched: 9. The CDR3: CASRAPGTGPYEQYF. The CDR3 DNA reads TGTGCCAGCAGAGCGCCCGGGACAGGTCCCTACGAGCAGTACTTC.

This clonotype was observed a handful of times. The chain carries TRBV28 and TRBJ1-2; a possible D gene is TRBD1 (5 bases). This CDR3 has 14 residues. V lost 7 bases and J 2 bases, leaving 14 bases between the germline ends. CDR1 and CDR2 from the germline V gene are MDHEN and SYDVKM. The DNA of the CDR3 is TGTGCCAGCACCCCACCAGAGGGGAACTATGGCTACACCTTC. This translates into CASTPPEGNYGYTF.

The chain couples TRBV9 to TRBJ1-3; D not resolved. Trimming took 8 bases from V and 8 from J, leaving 20 bases between them. This CDR3 is built from 14 residues. CDR1 is SGDLS and CDR2 is YYNGEE in the germline V gene. CDR3 residues: CASQEGAEADTIYF. The CDR3 coding sequence is TGTGCCAGTCAAGAGGGTGCGGAGGCAGACACCATATATTTT.

The V call is TRBV24-1, the J call TRBJ2-5; D gene ambiguous. The CDR3 covers 14 residues. Germline V CDR1 and CDR2: KGHDR, SFDVKD. V was trimmed by 3 bases and J by 1 base, leaving 8 bases between them. Here the CDR3 DNA reads TGTGCCACCAGTGATAGACGTTCCCAAGAGACCCAGTACTTC. This sequence encodes CATSDRRSQETQYF.

This chain connects TRBV20-1 to TRBJ2-7, with 7 positions matching TRBD2. Germline V gene data show CDR1 as DFQATT and CDR2 as SNEGSKA (reference sequence). There are 15 residues in the CDR3. Trimming cost V 0 bases and J 2 bases; bases outside gene matches: 7. CDR3 coding DNA: TGCAGTGCTAGAGATATTCCTAGCGGTACCTACGAGCAGTACTTC. This sequence encodes CSARDIPSGTYEQYF.

The genes are TRBV20-1 and TRBJ1-4; D is possibly TRBD1 (5 bases). Deletions cut 3 bases from V and 10 bases from J, with 27 bases between. This CDR3 has 17 residues. CDR1 is DFQATT and CDR2 is SNEGSKA in the germline V gene (reference sequence). The CDR3 DNA reads as TGCAGTGCTAGCCTGGGGGGGACGGTGGAGATTGGTGGAAAACTGTTTTTT. It translates to CSASLGGTVEIGGKLFF.

This chain joins TRBV16 and TRBJ1-1, with D hard to call. The CDR3 runs to 13 residues. V was pared by 0 bases and J by 2 bases, with 4 bases between. Looked up from germline, CDR1 is KGHSY and CDR2 is FQNENV. The CDR3, as DNA: TGTGCCAGCAGCCAATCATCCAACACTGAAGCTTTCTTT. Its translation is CASSQSSNTEAFF.

This chain connects TRBV7-9 to TRBJ1-1, with D tentatively TRBD1 (5 bases). Per germline, CDR1 SEHNR and CDR2 FQNEAQ (reference sequence). The V and J ends lost 4 bases and 4 bases respectively, with 19 bases between them. The CDR3 is 16 amino acids. This CDR3 reads CASSSLRGARGTEAFF. The DNA for the CDR3 is TGTGCCAGCAGCTCACTAAGGGGAGCTCGGGGCACTGAAGCTTTCTTT.

This chain connects TRBV28 to TRBJ2-6; weak D call: TRBD1 (5 bases). Germline V lookup: CDR1 MDHEN, CDR2 SYDVKM. The ends were cut back, 6 bases at V and 0 bases at J, with 6 bases in the middle. The CDR3 runs to 14 residues. The DNA for the CDR3 is TGTGCCAGCAGGGGGCGCTCTGGGGCCAACGTCCTGACTTTC. Protein sequence: CASRGRSGANVLTF.

V gene TRBV7-2 combines with J gene TRBJ1-1; D might be TRBD1 (6 bases). Looked up from germline, CDR1 is SGHTA and CDR2 is FQGNSA. This CDR3 has 17 amino acids. With 5 bases removed from V and 4 bases from J, the gap between germline ends came to 23 bases. The CDR3 bases are TGTGCCAGCAGCCGAGGAAACTTACAGGGACTGAGCACTGAAGCTTTCTTT. This codes for CASSRGNLQGLSTEAFF.

The rearrangement joins TRBV6-2 or TRBV6-3 to TRBJ1-5, with D perhaps matching TRBD1 (6 bases). Trimming cost V 6 bases and J 2 bases, with 11 bases left between them. CDR3 length: 14 amino acids. Per the germline V gene, CDR1 is MNHEY and CDR2 is SVGEGT. Here the CDR3 reads CASSQQGGNQPQHF. For the CDR3, the DNA is TGTGCCAGCAGCCAACAGGGCGGCAATCAGCCCCAGCATTTT.

The chain uses TRBV6-2 or TRBV6-3 and TRBJ2-3, with a possible D match to TRBD1 (6 bases). The ends were cut back, 7 bases at V and 3 bases at J, with 11 bases in the middle. In germline, CDR1 is MNHEY, CDR2 SVGEGT. This CDR3 is 13 amino acids long. CDR3 in amino acids: CASINTGTDTQYF. The CDR3 DNA follows: TGTGCCAGCATAAATACAGGGACAGATACGCAGTATTTT.

The chain carries TRBV15 and TRBJ2-2, with D perhaps matching TRBD1 or TRBD2 (5 bases each). The CDR3 has 17 amino acids. The V gene lost 0 bases and the J gene lost 0 bases, with 11 bases spanning the gap. Per the germline V gene, CDR1 is LNHNV and CDR2 is YYDKDF (reference sequence). Here the CDR3 reads CATSRDRGTANTGELFF. The DNA of the CDR3 is TGTGCCACCAGCAGAGACCGAGGGACGGCGAACACCGGGGAGCTGTTTTTT.

The chain is built from TRBV5-8 and TRBJ1-2, with D possibly being TRBD1 (6 bases). Germline V gene sequence: CDR1 SGHTS, CDR2 YDEGEE. The CDR3 has 14 amino acids. The germline V and J ends were trimmed by 4 bases and 2 bases, with 12 bases remaining between them. Written as DNA, the CDR3 is TGTGCCAGCAGCACAGGACAGCGCAACTATGGCTACACCTTC. It encodes CASSTGQRNYGYTF.

The genes are TRBV11-1 and TRBJ2-3; 7 nucleotides agree with TRBD2. V gave up 4 bases and J gave up 4 bases; unmatched junction bases: 11. The CDR3 has 16 residues. The germline gives CDR1 SGHAT, CDR2 FQDESV (reference sequence). For the CDR3, the DNA is TGTGCCAGCAGCTCAGGACGGGAGGATCTCGCAGATACGCAGTATTTT. It translates to CASSSGREDLADTQYF. Full variable domain (remainder filled in from reference TRBV11-1 and TRBJ2-3): EAEVAQSPRYKITEKSQAVAFWCDPISGHATLYWYRQILGQGPELLVQFQDESVVDDSQLPKDRFSAERLKGVDSTLKIQPAELGDSAMYLCASSSGREDLADTQYFGPGTRLTVL.

This chain uses TRBV30 with TRBJ1-5; D ambiguous. Deletions cut 2 bases from V and 5 bases from J, with 13 bases between. This CDR3 region has 14 residues. CDR1 is GTSNPN and CDR2 is SVGIG in the germline V gene (reference sequence). CDR3 nucleotides: TGTGCCTGGAGTTGGCCGGGTCGACATCAGCCCCAGCATTTT. Its translation is CAWSWPGRHQPQHF.

In this sample, this clonotype turned up a few times. The chain recombines TRBV6-2 or TRBV6-3 with TRBJ1-5, with unresolved D. The CDR3 extends over 13 amino acids. The V end was cut by 6 bases, the J end by 9 bases, with 15 bases between. Per the germline V gene, CDR1 is MNHEY and CDR2 is SVGEGT. The CDR3 DNA sequence: TGTGCCAGCAGGTTGACGTCTGTGGGGCCCCAGCATTTT. It is translated as CASRLTSVGPQHF.

The genes are TRBV20-1 and TRBJ1-3; D is unclear. V was cut by 6 bases and J by 7 bases, with 19 bases left in between. Per germline, CDR1 DFQATT and CDR2 SNEGSKA (reference sequence). This CDR3 has 14 amino acids. DNA of the CDR3: TGCAGTGCCCGCCAGGACGCAGCCAGGAACACCATATATTTT. This sequence encodes CSARQDAARNTIYF.

This sequence joins TRBV19 and TRBJ1-5; TRBD1 aligns across 7 bases. The CDR3 has 14 residues. V trimming: 8 bases; J trimming: 2 bases; junction bases outside the gene matches: 6. Germline lookup yields CDR1 LNHDA and CDR2 SQIVND (reference sequence). DNA of the CDR3: TGTGCCAGTTACCGGCAGGGGGGCAATCAGCCCCAGCATTTT. Its protein product is CASYRQGGNQPQHF.

This clonotype was seen only a few times. V usage is TRBV7-2 and J usage is TRBJ1-2; D possibly corresponds to TRBD1 (6 bases). Trimming took off 5 bases at V and 0 bases at J, with 13 bases between the two ends. CDR1 SGHTA and CDR2 FQGNSA come from the germline V gene. The CDR3 loop spans 15 amino acids. CDR3 nucleotides: TGTGCCAGCAGCCCTAAACAGGGAGCTAACTATGGCTACACCTTC. Its protein product is CASSPKQGANYGYTF.

The chain is built from TRBV20-1 and TRBJ1-5, with TRBD1 identical over 7 bases. Germline V gene lookup returns CDR1 DFQATT and CDR2 SNEGSKA (reference sequence). The CDR3 length is 14 residues. Germline trimming cut 3 bases from V and 9 bases from J; bases unmatched to any gene: 11. The CDR3: CSARKGQPDLPQHF. The CDR3, as DNA: TGCAGTGCTAGGAAGGGACAGCCTGATTTGCCCCAGCATTTT.

The chain joins TRBV6-1 to TRBJ2-1; D could derive from TRBD1 or TRBD2 (5 bases each). The CDR3 is made up of 15 amino acids. In germline, CDR1 is MNHNS, CDR2 SASEGT. V was shortened by 5 bases and J by 2 bases, with 13 bases between the two germline ends. CDR3 sequence reads: CASSPGTQTYNEQFF. The CDR3 DNA sequence: TGTGCCAGCAGTCCCGGGACCCAAACCTACAATGAGCAGTTCTTC.

This clonotype was seen once. The J gene is TRBJ1-2, the V gene TRBV27; D is possibly TRBD1 (5 bases). CDR1 and CDR2 (germline): MNHEY, SMNVEV (reference sequence). V lost 5 bases and J 0 bases, leaving 10 bases between the germline ends. The CDR3 has 14 amino acids. The CDR3 is CASSAQTANYGYTF. The CDR3 region has the DNA TGTGCCAGCAGTGCCCAGACAGCTAACTATGGCTACACCTTC.

DNA for the CDR3: TGTGCCAGCAGCCTGCTAGCGGGAGGGCCACGAGAGCAGTACTTC. It specifies CASSLLAGGPREQYF. V and J are TRBV5-5 and TRBJ2-1; 12 bases are a match to TRBD2. The DNA end favors TRBJ2-7, so the J call may be wrong. Germline V gene data show CDR1 as SGHKS and CDR2 as YYEKEE (reference sequence). The CDR3 is 15 residues long.

J is TRBJ1-2 and V is TRBV27; 7 positions agree with TRBD1. CDR3 size: 15 residues. Germline V gene data show CDR1 as MNHEY and CDR2 as SMNVEV (reference sequence). V lost 5 bases to trimming and J lost 8 bases; unmatched junction nucleotides: 14. In DNA, the CDR3 is TGTGCCAGCAGTCGTACAGGGGCCCTCTTAGGAGGCTACACCTTC. It is translated as CASSRTGALLGGYTF.

This sequence joins TRBV6-2 or TRBV6-3 and TRBJ1-5; D possibly corresponds to TRBD1 (6 bases). The CDR3 spans 15 residues. From germline, CDR1 is MNHEY and CDR2 SVGEGT. V was clipped by 6 bases and J by 5 bases, with 17 bases between them. CDR3 loop: CASSPLDRSDQPQHF. CDR3 sequence (DNA): TGTGCCAGCAGCCCACTCGACAGGTCAGATCAGCCCCAGCATTTT.